Each of the 3 T cell receptor beta chains below was sequenced from the same sample in a study of blood T cell repertoires in COVID-19. This table comes from immunoSEQ multiplex PCR, and its TCRdb copy is limited to in-frame clones, with some not included. The table records about 36,000 clones, 90% of them present only once. The sequencing sample was made of peripheral blood. The receptors originated from a human donor in a cohort sampled during active COVID-19.

This chain connects TRBV2 to TRBJ2-5; D unresolved. The CDR3 is made up of 11 amino acids. Germline values: CDR1 SNHLY, CDR2 FYNNEI. Trimming took off 5 bases at V and 4 bases at J, with 5 bases between the two ends. The DNA for the CDR3 is TGTGCCAGCAGTCCGTCAGAGACCCAGTACTTC. Residues: CASSPSETQYF.

This clone was recorded only once. V is TRBV30 and J is TRBJ2-5, with D maybe TRBD2 (6 bases). CDR1 is GTSNPN and CDR2 is SVGIG in the germline V gene (reference sequence). V lost 2 bases and J lost 6, with 19 bases in between. There are 15 residues in the CDR3. CDR3 DNA: TGTGCCTGGAGTCCCGGGACTGGCCTTAGGAAGACCCAGTACTTC. Protein product: CAWSPGTGLRKTQYF. The whole variable domain, filled in from reference TRBV30 and TRBJ2-5, reads SQTIHQWPATLVQPVGSPLSLECTVEGTSNPNLYWYRQAAGRGLQLLFYSVGIGQISSEVPQNLSASRPQDRQFILSSKKLLLSDSGFYLCAWSPGTGLRKTQYFGPGTRLLVL.

The rearrangement links TRBV9 to TRBJ2-1, with no clear D. V dropped 0 bases and J dropped 0 bases, with 13 bases sitting between them. The length of the CDR3 is 17 residues. The germline CDR1 and CDR2 sequences are SGDLS and YYNGEE. The CDR3 sequence: CASSVGLVQPSYNEQFF. For the CDR3, the DNA is TGTGCCAGCAGCGTAGGACTGGTGCAACCCTCCTACAATGAGCAGTTCTTC.